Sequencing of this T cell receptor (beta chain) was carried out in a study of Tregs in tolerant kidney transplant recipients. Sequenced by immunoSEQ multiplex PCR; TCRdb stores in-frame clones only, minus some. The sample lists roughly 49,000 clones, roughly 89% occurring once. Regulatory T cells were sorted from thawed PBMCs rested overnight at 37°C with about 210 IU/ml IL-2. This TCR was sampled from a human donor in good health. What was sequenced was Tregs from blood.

The CDR3: CASREIQGLVDTGELFF. CDR3 nucleotide sequence: TGTGCCAGCAGAGAGATTCAGGGACTAGTAGACACCGGGGAGCTGTTTTTT. The V call is TRBV2, the J call TRBJ2-2, with 8 nucleotides matching TRBD2. The CDR3 runs to 17 residues. Germline-derived CDR1 and CDR2 are SNHLY and FYNNEI. With 6 bases clipped from V and 3 bases from J, the junction kept 12 bases outside the gene matches. Full variable domain (missing parts from reference TRBV2 and TRBJ2-2): EPEVTQTPSHQVTQMGQEVILRCVPISNHLYFYWYRQILGQKVEFLVSFYNNEISEKSEIFDDQFSVERPDGSNFTLKIRSTKLEDSAMYFCASREIQGLVDTGELFFGEGSRLTVL.